The 18 T cell receptor beta chains given below trace back to one sample, sequenced in a study of CD8 T cells in ankylosing spondylitis. From the 5' RACE reads, TCRdb called clonotypes with MiXCR, one entry per CDR3 protein. The table has just under 550,000 distinct CDR3 sequences, about 13% seen once; the top ten hold over 6.5%. General study findings and limits: About 8 highly homologous variants made up a TCR beta motif, and this motif appeared characteristic of ankylosing spondylitis blood.

No antigen has been assigned to these receptors. Input material: blood, either unsorted or a sorted T cell fraction (not recorded which). The receptors originated from a male donor with ankylosing spondylitis.

In DNA, the CDR3 is TGCAGCGTTGAATCCGGGACAGGGGGCTTTGAGCAGTACTTC. It codes for CSVESGTGGFEQYF. The J gene is TRBJ2-7, the V gene TRBV29-1; 12 bases align to TRBD1. CDR1 and CDR2 from the germline V gene are SQVTM and ANQGSEA. The CDR3 is made up of 14 amino acids. J gave up 7 bases and V 2 bases, and 6 bases lay outside the gene matches.

This clonotype showed up just a few times. The chain links TRBV7-9 to TRBJ1-4; 8 nucleotides agree with TRBD1. J lost 10 bases, V lost 4 bases, and 14 bases had no gene match. The CDR3 spans 16 residues. The germline V gene has CDR1 SEHNR and CDR2 FQNEAQ (reference sequence). The CDR3 DNA is TGTGCCAGCAGCTCAACCCAGGGGGCCCGAGGTGGAAAACTGTTTTTT. Its translation is CASSSTQGARGGKLFF.

The sample holds a few counts of this clonotype. This chain uses TRBV20-1 with TRBJ1-3; D not certain. This CDR3 comprises 14 residues. Germline CDR1 DFQATT, CDR2 SNEGSKA (reference sequence). In DNA, the CDR3 is TGCAGCGCAAGACTCGCTCCCGGAGGAAACACCATATATTTT. It codes for CSARLAPGGNTIYF.

This clonotype has a count of ten or more. The rearrangement uses TRBV5-1 and TRBJ1-2; D perhaps matches TRBD1 (5 bases). The germline V and J ends were trimmed by 4 bases and 4 bases, with 11 bases remaining between them. The CDR3 has 13 residues. The germline V gene has CDR1 SGHRS and CDR2 YFSETQ. The CDR3 is CASSEGLPYGYTF. The CDR3 DNA is TGCGCCAGCAGCGAGGGACTTCCCTATGGCTACACCTTC.

This clonotype has ten or more counts. The chain carries TRBV5-1 and TRBJ2-1, with TRBD2 matching 12 bases. This CDR3 region has 18 residues. Unmatched junction bases numbered 15, after V lost 3 bases and J lost 8 bases. Germline lookup yields CDR1 SGHRS and CDR2 YFSETQ. The CDR3 DNA is TGCGCCAGCAGCTATCTCGGACTAGCGGGAACCCTTTTTGATGAGCAGTTCTTC. This encodes CASSYLGLAGTLFDEQFF.

This clonotype was recorded many times. V usage is TRBV12-3 or TRBV12-4 and J usage is TRBJ2-3; no reliable D call. V lost 3 bases and J lost 6, with 4 bases in between. This CDR3 spans 11 amino acids. The CDR3 protein is CASSFRDTQYF. CDR3 coding DNA: TGTGCCAGCAGTTTCCGGGATACGCAGTATTTT.

This clonotype was recorded a few times. The CDR3 coding sequence is TGTGCCACCGCCGGGACAGCCAATGAAAAACTGTTTTTT. Translating gives CATAGTANEKLFF. The rearrangement joins TRBV12-3 or TRBV12-4 to TRBJ1-4; 7 positions agree with TRBD1. The CDR3 runs 13 residues. Germline trimming cut 10 bases from V and 5 bases from J; bases unmatched to any gene: 7.

This clonotype was observed a single time. This chain joins TRBV5-6 and TRBJ1-1, with TRBD1 identical over 7 bases. Germline V gene lookup returns CDR1 SGHDT and CDR2 YYEEEE. This CDR3 region has 15 residues. V shed 4 bases, J shed 0 bases, and the junction held 6 bases outside the gene matches. The CDR3 region has the DNA TGTGCCAGCAGCACGCCGGGACAGTTGAACACTGAAGCTTTCTTT. Amino acid sequence: CASSTPGQLNTEAFF.

This clonotype was seen more than once but under ten times. The chain is built from TRBV7-9 and TRBJ2-5, with D maybe TRBD2 (6 bases). The germline V gene has CDR1 SEHNR and CDR2 FQNEAQ (reference sequence). There are 15 residues in the CDR3. V lost 5 bases and J 2 bases, leaving 15 bases between the germline ends. For the CDR3, the DNA is TGTGCCAGCAGCCTCCCCCTAGCGAGTCAAGAGACCCAGTACTTC. Its protein product is CASSLPLASQETQYF.

The chain recombines TRBV20-1 with TRBJ2-3; 7 bases line up with TRBD1. V shed 5 bases and J 1 base; nucleotides not matched to a gene: 12. From germline, CDR1 is DFQATT and CDR2 SNEGSKA (reference sequence). CDR3 length equals 16 residues. The CDR3 loop reads CSAPPLGGEGTDTQYF. For the CDR3, the DNA is TGCAGTGCTCCCCCCTTAGGGGGCGAGGGCACAGATACGCAGTATTTT.

Only a few counts were recorded for this clonotype. The chain recombines TRBV29-1 with TRBJ2-6; D is possibly TRBD2 (6 bases). This CDR3 region has 14 residues. Looked up from germline, CDR1 is SQVTM and CDR2 is ANQGSEA. Trimming removed 4 bases at V and 2 bases at J, with 9 bases between. This CDR3 is CSVVGGAGANVLTF. The CDR3 nucleotides are TGCAGCGTTGTCGGGGGAGCTGGGGCCAACGTCCTGACTTTC.

The chain links TRBV20-1 to TRBJ1-5; D ambiguous. This CDR3 has 13 residues. The ends were cut back, 8 bases at V and 4 bases at J, with 15 bases in the middle. The germline CDR1 and CDR2 sequences are DFQATT and SNEGSKA (reference sequence). CDR3 protein: CSTPGPINQPQHF. The CDR3 DNA reads as TGCAGTACCCCCGGACCGATAAATCAGCCCCAGCATTTT.

This clonotype was seen just once. The chain joins TRBV6-1 to TRBJ2-1; perhaps TRBD2 as D (5 bases). Trimming pared 6 bases from V and 12 bases from J, leaving 24 bases between. The V gene's germline CDR1 is MNHNS and CDR2 SASEGT. CDR3 size: 15 residues. The CDR3 loop reads CASSDTPNPGFGQFF. CDR3 in DNA: TGTGCCAGCAGCGATACTCCTAACCCGGGGTTTGGGCAGTTCTTC.

This clonotype was found many times. V and J are TRBV12-3 or TRBV12-4 and TRBJ1-1, with unresolved D. The CDR3 contains 13 residues. Trimming took off 2 bases at V and 0 bases at J, with 4 bases between the two ends. The CDR3 spells CASSLQLNTEAFF. As DNA, the CDR3 is TGTGCCAGCAGTTTACAACTGAACACTGAAGCTTTCTTT.

The chain combines TRBV5-6 with TRBJ2-3; 9 bases line up with TRBD2. Germline V gene data show CDR1 as SGHDT and CDR2 as YYEEEE. CDR3 length: 16 amino acids. J gave up 0 bases and V 2 bases, and 4 bases lay outside the gene matches. The CDR3 sequence: CASSFPGLASTDTQYF. In DNA, the CDR3 is TGTGCCAGCAGCTTCCCGGGACTAGCCAGCACAGATACGCAGTATTTT.

The genes are TRBV3-1 and TRBJ2-7; TRBD1 matches 8 bases. This CDR3 comprises 15 residues. CDR1 is LGHDT, CDR2 YNNKEL, per germline (reference sequence). J lost 4 bases, V lost 5 bases, and 10 bases had no gene match. CDR3 amino acids: CASSTSRTGNYEQYF. The CDR3, as DNA: TGTGCCAGCAGCACATCCCGGACAGGGAATTACGAGCAGTACTTC.

The chain recombines TRBV7-9 with TRBJ2-5; D unresolved. Germline V lookup: CDR1 SEHNR, CDR2 FQNEAQ (reference sequence). V was shortened by 5 bases and J by 7 bases, with 14 bases between the two germline ends. The CDR3 consists of 13 residues. This chain's CDR3 is CASSGPQPTTQYF. The CDR3 DNA reads TGTGCCAGCAGCGGCCCCCAGCCCACGACCCAGTACTTC.

This chain connects TRBV6-6 to TRBJ1-1; tentatively, D is TRBD1 (5 bases). This CDR3 spans 13 amino acids. Trimming removed 5 bases at V and 6 bases at J, with 13 bases between. Looked up from germline, CDR1 is MNHNY and CDR2 is SVGAGI (reference sequence). This chain's CDR3 is CASSTGRDAEAFF. The CDR3 region has the DNA TGTGCCAGCAGTACGGGACGCGACGCTGAAGCTTTCTTT.